The clone carrying this TCR beta chain was recorded many times. As yet, its antigen is unknown. This specimen comes from a study of identical twins. Study results and limitations: Conclusions came from cross-sectional statistical analysis, not from following the same donors.

From the 5' RACE reads, TCRdb called clonotypes with MiXCR, one entry per CDR3 protein. The sample consists of 700,000 or so distinct CDR3 sequences, 8.6% of them appearing once. V dropped 0 bases and J dropped 3 bases, with 3 bases sitting between them. Germline-derived CDR1 and CDR2 are SGHRS and YFSETQ. The CDR3 runs 13 residues. This same sample was also part of a study on yellow fever vaccine responses in identical twins.

The source is a young woman in good health. The sequenced sample was PBMCs. The chain joins TRBV5-1 to TRBJ2-2; D gene uncertain. The CDR3 spells CASSLAHTGELFF. The CDR3 bases are TGCGCCAGCAGCTTGGCCCACACCGGGGAGCTGTTTTTT.